A selection of T cell receptor beta chains follows, all from one sample in a study of blood T cell repertoires in COVID-19. The data were produced by immunoSEQ multiplex PCR, yet TCRdb's version contains in-frame clones alone and is incomplete. The data show approximately 300,000 clones, more than 85% seen once. The sequenced sample consisted of PBMCs or T cells enriched from blood (not recorded which). These receptors originate from a woman in her thirties who had been exposed to COVID-19. The CDR3 runs from the conserved cysteine through the conserved F or W. Fields, in order: J gene, CDR3 length, clone size, D gene, V gene, CDR3 DNA, CDR3 protein. D genes are given only for firm matches. Clone size, where shown, is once, few, many, or a class for clones that have expanded.

TRBJ2-1,19,once,TRBD1,TRBV4-1,TGCGCCAGCAGCCAAGAGACTTTAATCGACAGGGTCTACAGCAATGAGCAGTTCTTC,CASSQETLIDRVYSNEQFF
TRBJ1-1,11,-,-,TRBV6-6,TGTGCCAACGGCCGCGGCACTGAAGCTTTCTTT,CANGRGTEAFF
TRBJ1-1,14,-,-,TRBV9,TGTGCCAGCAGCGTTGGTAGGGAGGACACTGAAGCTTTCTTT,CASSVGREDTEAFF
TRBJ2-7,15,-,TRBD1,TRBV7-2,TGTGCCAGCAGCAAAGGGACAGGGGGTCCCTACGAGCAGTACTTC,CASSKGTGGPYEQYF
TRBJ1-2,13,once,-,TRBV5-1,TGCGCCAGCAGCTTGGGAGGGAGCTATGGCTACACCTTC,CASSLGGSYGYTF
TRBJ1-5,15,-,-,TRBV6-5,TGTGCCAGCAGTTACTCGGGACTGAGCAATCAGCCCCAGCATTTT,CASSYSGLSNQPQHF
TRBJ1-3,14,-,-,TRBV7-9,TGTGCCAGCAGCGGACGGACAGCTGGAAACACCATATATTTT,CASSGRTAGNTIYF
TRBJ2-2,12,-,-,TRBV10-3,TGTGTAGGGCGGGGCGAGCCCGGGGAGCTGTTTTTT,CVGRGEPGELFF
TRBJ1-3,16,-,TRBD1,TRBV3-1/TRBV3-2,TGTGCCAGCAGCCGGACCTACAGGGGGCCTGGAAACACCATATATTTT,CASSRTYRGPGNTIYF
TRBJ2-7,18,-,TRBD2,TRBV4-1,TGCGCCAGCAGCCGCGGACTAGCGGGGGGCGTAAACACCTACGAGCAGTACTTC,CASSRGLAGGVNTYEQYF
TRBJ2-3,15,once,TRBD2,TRBV10-3,TGTGCCATCAGTGACCCCAGCGGGGGCCCAGATACGCAGTATTTT,CAISDPSGGPDTQYF
TRBJ2-3,16,-,TRBD2,TRBV28,TGTGCCAGCAGTTTCCCACTAGCGGGGGGGACAGATACGCAGTATTTT,CASSFPLAGGTDTQYF
TRBJ1-6,16,-,-,TRBV18,TGTGCCAGCTCACCGACCGGTATAGGATCGGGGTCACCCCTCCACTTT,CASSPTGIGSGSPLHF
TRBJ1-1,13,-,-,TRBV18,TGTGCCAGCTCACAGGAACAGGATACTGAAGCTTTCTTT,CASSQEQDTEAFF
TRBJ2-7,14,-,TRBD2,TRBV6-2/TRBV6-3,TGTGCCAGCAGTTCGCGGGGGGCCCGATACGAGCAGTACTTC,CASSSRGARYEQYF
TRBJ1-1,14,-,-,TRBV11-2,TGTGCCAGCAGCTTAGTAAGTGGAGGGACTGAAGCTTTCTTT,CASSLVSGGTEAFF
TRBJ1-2,11,-,-,TRBV2,TGTGCCAGCAGACAGAACTATGGCTACACCTTC,CASRQNYGYTF
TRBJ2-3,17,-,TRBD1,TRBV4-1,TGCGCCAGCAGCCAAGATCCCACAGGGGTTTTAACAGATACGCAGTATTTT,CASSQDPTGVLTDTQYF
TRBJ2-3,14,-,-,TRBV10-3,TGTGCCATCAGCAGCGGGTCCAGCACAGATACGCAGTATTTT,CAISSGSSTDTQYF
TRBJ2-1,13,-,-,TRBV5-1,TGCGCCAGCAGCGTCGGGGAATACAATGAGCAGTTCTTC,CASSVGEYNEQFF
TRBJ2-7,16,-,-,TRBV5-4,TGTGCCAGCAGCTTGGCAGGGCAGGGTATATCCTACGAGCAGTACTTC,CASSLAGQGISYEQYF
TRBJ2-3,13,-,-,TRBV5-5,TGTGCCAGCAGCTGGCTTAGCACAGATACGCAGTATTTT,CASSWLSTDTQYF
TRBJ1-1,17,-,TRBD1,TRBV5-4,TGTGCCAGCAGAATTCTGGCCAGGGGGGATTTAAACACTGAAGCTTTCTTT,CASRILARGDLNTEAFF
TRBJ1-2,16,-,TRBD1,TRBV24-1,TGTGCCACCAGTGACCGGCTGACAGGGGGGGGTTATGGCTACACCTTC,CATSDRLTGGGYGYTF
TRBJ2-2,15,-,TRBD1,TRBV7-6,TGTGCCAGCAGCGGACCGGGACAGGGAACCGGGGAGCTGTTTTTT,CASSGPGQGTGELFF